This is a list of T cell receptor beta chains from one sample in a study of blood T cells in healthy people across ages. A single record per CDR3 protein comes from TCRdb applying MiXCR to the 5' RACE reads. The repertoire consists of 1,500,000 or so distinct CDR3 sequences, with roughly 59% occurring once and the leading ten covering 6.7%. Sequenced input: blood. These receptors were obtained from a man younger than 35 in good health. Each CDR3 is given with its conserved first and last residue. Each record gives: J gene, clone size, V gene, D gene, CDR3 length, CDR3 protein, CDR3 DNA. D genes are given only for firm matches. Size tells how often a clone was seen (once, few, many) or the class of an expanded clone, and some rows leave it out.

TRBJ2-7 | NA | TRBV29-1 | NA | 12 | CSVVQPHYEQYF | TGCAGCGTTGTTCAGCCCCACTACGAGCAGTACTTC
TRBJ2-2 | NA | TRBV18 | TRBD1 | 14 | CASSRDRDVGDLFF | TGTGCCAGCTCACGGGACAGGGATGTCGGGGACCTGTTTTTT
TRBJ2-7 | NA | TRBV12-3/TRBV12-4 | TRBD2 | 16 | CASSPSQGTSGYEQYF | TGTGCCAGCAGTCCCTCTCAAGGGACTAGCGGGTACGAGCAGTACTTC
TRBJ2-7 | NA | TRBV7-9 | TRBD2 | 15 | CASSPRVAGVYEQYF | TGTGCCAGCAGCCCTAGGGTAGCGGGAGTCTACGAGCAGTACTTC
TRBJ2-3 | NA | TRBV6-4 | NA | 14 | CASSDSRVADTQYF | TGTGCCAGCAGTGACTCGAGAGTCGCAGATACGCAGTATTTT
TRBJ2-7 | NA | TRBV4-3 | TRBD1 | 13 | CASSPGTAYKQYF | TGCGCCAGCAGCCCCGGGACAGCCTACAAGCAGTACTTC
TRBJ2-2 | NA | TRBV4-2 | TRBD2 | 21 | CASSQGPPGLAGGSNTGELFF | TGTGCCAGCAGCCAAGGGCCCCCGGGACTAGCGGGGGGATCGAACACCGGGGAGCTGTTTTTT
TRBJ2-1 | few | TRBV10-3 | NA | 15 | CAISESGTVINEQFF | TGTGCCATCAGTGAGAGCGGGACAGTCATCAATGAGCAGTTCTTC
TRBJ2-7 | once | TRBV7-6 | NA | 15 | CASSLAQVNSYEQYF | TGTGCCAGCAGCTTAGCACAGGTGAACTCCTACGAGCAGTACTTC
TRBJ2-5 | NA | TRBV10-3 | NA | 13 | CAIAGLPPNEQYF | TGTGCCATCGCCGGACTTCCCCCAAATGAGCAGTACTTC
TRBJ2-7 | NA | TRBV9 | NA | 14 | CASSVAGLSYEQYF | TGTGCCAGCAGCGTAGCGGGACTGAGCTACGAGCAGTACTTC
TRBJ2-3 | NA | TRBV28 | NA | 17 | CASSPPPTGIGTDTQYF | TGTGCCAGCAGTCCTCCCCCCACAGGGATAGGCACAGATACGCAGTATTTT
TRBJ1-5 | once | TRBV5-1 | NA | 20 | CASSPPTSGVTGGGNQPQHF | TGCGCCAGCAGCCCCCCGACTAGCGGGGTTACCGGGGGTGGCAATCAGCCCCAGCATTTT
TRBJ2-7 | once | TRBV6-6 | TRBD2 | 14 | CASRGTSGVAEQYF | TGTGCCAGCAGGGGGACTAGCGGGGTCGCCGAGCAGTACTTC
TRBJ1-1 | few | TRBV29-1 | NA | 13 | CSVEAQWDTEAFF | TGCAGCGTTGAAGCCCAGTGGGACACTGAAGCTTTCTTT
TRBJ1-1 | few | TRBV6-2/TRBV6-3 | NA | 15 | CASSYLHPGNTEAFF | TGTGCCAGCAGTTATCTCCACCCAGGGAACACTGAAGCTTTCTTT
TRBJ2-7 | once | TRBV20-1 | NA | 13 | CSVRRDGSYEQYF | TGCAGTGTACGTCGGGACGGAAGCTACGAGCAGTACTTC
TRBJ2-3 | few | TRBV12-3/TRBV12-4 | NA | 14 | CASRSTLAYDTQYF | TGTGCCAGCAGGTCCACCCTAGCGTACGATACGCAGTATTTT
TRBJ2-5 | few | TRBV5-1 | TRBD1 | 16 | CASSDPGQDPQETQYF | TGCGCCAGCAGCGACCCGGGACAGGATCCTCAAGAGACCCAGTACTTC